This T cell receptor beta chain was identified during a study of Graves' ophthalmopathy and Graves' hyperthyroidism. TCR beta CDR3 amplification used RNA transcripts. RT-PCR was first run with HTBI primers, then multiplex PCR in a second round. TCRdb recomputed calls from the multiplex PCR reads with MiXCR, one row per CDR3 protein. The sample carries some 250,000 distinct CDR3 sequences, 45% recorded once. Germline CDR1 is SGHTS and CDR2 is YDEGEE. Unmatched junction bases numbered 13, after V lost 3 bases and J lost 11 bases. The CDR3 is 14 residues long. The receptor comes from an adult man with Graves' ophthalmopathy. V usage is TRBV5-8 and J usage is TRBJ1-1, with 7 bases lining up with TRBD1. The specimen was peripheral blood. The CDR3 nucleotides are TGTGCCAGCAGCTCGGCTTACGGACAGGTTGGCGCTTTCTTT. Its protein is CASSSAYGQVGAFF. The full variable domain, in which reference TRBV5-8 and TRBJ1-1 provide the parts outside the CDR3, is EAGVTQSPTHLIKTRGQQATLRCSPISGHTSVYWYQQALGLGLQFLLWYDEGEERNRGNFPPRFSGRQFPNYSSELNVNALELEDSALYLCASSSAYGQVGAFFGQGTRLTVV.